The 27 T cell receptor beta chains below all came from one sample that was sequenced in a study of blood T cell repertoires in COVID-19. Assay used: immunoSEQ multiplex PCR; TCRdb lists only in-frame clones, some missing. The sample contains about 200,000 clones, roughly 92% of which appear only once. Sequencing was carried out using peripheral blood. All receptors derive from a man aged 60 to 75 with COVID-19, enrolled during active disease.

The CDR3 coding sequence is TGTGCCAGCAGCCAATACGGGAACACTGAAGCTTTCTTT. It is translated as CASSQYGNTEAFF. V and J are TRBV3-1 (or the pseudogene TRBV3-2) and TRBJ1-1; the D is unclear. V lost 2 bases and J lost 1, with 5 bases in between. Germline lookup yields CDR1 LGHDT and CDR2 YNNKEL (reference sequence). The CDR3 covers 13 residues.

CDR3 bases: TGTGCCAGCAGAAAGACAGGGGCTTACGAGCAGTACTTC. Translation gives CASRKTGAYEQYF. The chain carries TRBV28 and TRBJ2-7; TRBD1 agrees at 8 bases. V was clipped by 6 bases and J by 4 bases; unmatched bases: 5. The CDR3 extends over 13 amino acids. Germline V gives CDR1 MDHEN, CDR2 SYDVKM.

The gene calls are TRBV5-1 and TRBJ1-2; possible D gene TRBD1, 5 bases. The V gene's germline CDR1 is SGHRS and CDR2 YFSETQ. With 4 bases removed from V and 6 bases from J, the gap between germline ends came to 16 bases. The CDR3 is 14 amino acids. The CDR3 sequence: CASSLGRQGDGYTF. The CDR3 nucleotides are TGCGCCAGCAGCCTGGGACGGCAGGGTGATGGCTACACCTTC.

The chain combines TRBV6-2 or TRBV6-3 with TRBJ2-7, with TRBD2 matching over 9 bases. V trimming: 3 bases; J trimming: 4 bases; junction bases outside the gene matches: 10. In germline, CDR1 is MNHEY, CDR2 SVGEGT. The CDR3 is 16 residues long. CDR3: CASSYLVAGATYEQYF. CDR3 nucleotide sequence: TGTGCCAGCAGTTATTTAGTAGCGGGAGCGACTTACGAGCAGTACTTC.

The chain recombines TRBV7-2 with TRBJ2-5; TRBD2 matches at 13 bases. Germline trimming cut 5 bases from V and 4 bases from J; bases unmatched to any gene: 4. This CDR3 comprises 15 residues. The germline V gene has CDR1 SGHTA and CDR2 FQGNSA. In DNA form, the CDR3 reads TGTGCCAGCAGCCGCGGGACTAGCGGGGTAGAGACCCAGTACTTC. Protein: CASSRGTSGVETQYF.

The chain links TRBV28 to TRBJ1-2; no reliable D call. Deletions cut 6 bases from V and 0 bases from J, with 14 bases between. This CDR3 has 15 residues. The V gene's germline CDR1 is MDHEN and CDR2 SYDVKM. The CDR3 coding sequence is TGTGCCAGCAGCTTGGTAGTGGTAGCTAACTATGGCTACACCTTC. Translation: CASSLVVVANYGYTF.

The V call is TRBV30, the J call TRBJ1-5; tentative D call: TRBD1 (6 bases). CDR3 size: 14 residues. The ends were cut back, 2 bases at V and 1 base at J, with 9 bases in the middle. Germline lookup yields CDR1 GTSNPN and CDR2 SVGIG (reference sequence). CDR3 sequence: CAWSWGGSNQPQHF. The CDR3 DNA follows: TGTGCCTGGAGTTGGGGGGGCAGCAATCAGCCCCAGCATTTT.

The chain is built from TRBV27 and TRBJ2-7; 10 positions match TRBD1. V shed 4 bases, J shed 5 bases, and the junction held 2 bases outside the gene matches. This CDR3 has 13 residues. Per the germline V gene, CDR1 is MNHEY and CDR2 is SMNVEV (reference sequence). The CDR3: CASSSGQGHEQYF. The CDR3 bases are TGTGCCAGCAGTTCGGGACAGGGGCACGAGCAGTACTTC.

The chain recombines TRBV18 with TRBJ1-4, with D tentatively TRBD1 (5 bases). The CDR3 extends over 19 amino acids. Trimming shortened V by 0 bases and J by 7 bases, and 24 bases separated the two germline ends. In germline, CDR1 is KGHSH, CDR2 LQKENI. For the CDR3, the DNA is TGTGCCAGCTCACCACCGAACCAGCGCGCAGGGAGGAGAGGTGAAAAACTGTTTTTT. Protein: CASSPPNQRAGRRGEKLFF.

The chain employs TRBV3-1 (or the pseudogene TRBV3-2) and TRBJ1-5; the D gene is possibly TRBD1 (5 bases). V was pared by 4 bases and J by 3 bases, with 7 bases between. This CDR3 has 13 residues. Germline V gene data show CDR1 as LGHDT and CDR2 as YNNKEL (reference sequence). The CDR3 DNA follows: TGTGCCAGCAGCCGACAGTACAATCAGCCCCAGCATTTT. Amino acid sequence: CASSRQYNQPQHF.

The gene calls are TRBV5-1 and TRBJ2-7; 10 nucleotides agree with TRBD2. Per the germline V gene, CDR1 is SGHRS and CDR2 is YFSETQ. The V and J ends lost 4 bases and 2 bases, in that order; junction bases with no gene match: 6. The CDR3 extends over 15 amino acids. The CDR3 bases are TGCGCCAGCAGCCCGTCTAGCGGGGGTCCCTACGAGCAGTACTTC. Amino acids: CASSPSSGGPYEQYF.

CDR3 in amino acids: CAMMGQGRTEAFF. The CDR3 region has the DNA TGTGCCATGATGGGACAGGGTAGGACTGAAGCTTTCTTT. The gene calls are TRBV5-4 and TRBJ1-1, with TRBD1 matching 9 bases. V shed 9 bases, J shed 5 bases, and the junction held 8 bases outside the gene matches. CDR3 length: 13 amino acids. Germline V gene lookup returns CDR1 SGHNT and CDR2 YYREEE (reference sequence).

This chain joins TRBV20-1 and TRBJ1-6, with TRBD1 matching over 10 bases. This CDR3 spans 14 amino acids. The trim removed 3 bases at V and 7 bases at J, leaving 3 bases unmatched. The germline V gene has CDR1 DFQATT and CDR2 SNEGSKA (reference sequence). CDR3 sequence: CSASTTGGNSPLHF. CDR3 coding DNA: TGCAGTGCTAGTACGACAGGGGGCAATTCACCCCTCCACTTT.

J is TRBJ1-5 and V is TRBV2; D is perhaps TRBD1 (6 bases). The CDR3 runs to 22 residues. The V gene lost 1 base and the J gene lost 5 bases, with 33 bases spanning the gap. Germline lookup yields CDR1 SNHLY and CDR2 FYNNEI. CDR3 nucleotide sequence: TGTGCCAGCAGTGAAGGGTTGGCAGGGGCCGTACGACGAGCGAGCACGTATCAGCCCCAGCATTTT. Its protein is CASSEGLAGAVRRASTYQPQHF.

This clone was found once. The chain recombines TRBV12-3 or TRBV12-4 with TRBJ2-7, with a weak D call TRBD1 (6 bases). The V end was cut by 5 bases, the J end by 11 bases, with 16 bases between. This CDR3 has 12 amino acids. The CDR3 bases are TGTGCCAGCAGTACGGGACACTCTATAGAGTACTTC. Amino acids: CASSTGHSIEYF.

This clone appeared a few times. Other DNA variants within this sample encode the same CDR3. The rearrangement uses TRBV7-2 and TRBJ2-7; 10 bases match TRBD2. The CDR3 runs 15 residues. The ends lost 5 bases at V and 1 base at J; junction bases unmatched: 5. Germline CDR1 and CDR2: SGHTA and FQGNSA. In DNA, the CDR3 is TGTGCCAGCAGCACCCGGACTAGCGGTTCCTACGAGCAGTACTTC. Translation gives CASSTRTSGSYEQYF.

The rearrangement links TRBV9 to TRBJ2-1; 12 nucleotides agree with TRBD2. The germline CDR1 and CDR2 sequences are SGDLS and YYNGEE. CDR3 length equals 16 residues. Trimming removed 0 bases from V and 5 bases from J; junction bases left unmatched: 3. The CDR3 loop is CASSVALAGGDNEQFF. In nucleotides, the CDR3 is TGTGCCAGCAGCGTAGCACTAGCGGGGGGCGACAATGAGCAGTTCTTC.

V and J are TRBV2 and TRBJ1-4; 7 nucleotides align to TRBD1. Germline V lookup: CDR1 SNHLY, CDR2 FYNNEI. V was pared by 6 bases and J by 8 bases, with 9 bases of the junction left unmatched. CDR3 length: 14 residues. The CDR3 DNA reads TGTGCCAGCAGGGAGACAGGGTTAGAGGAAAAACTGTTTTTT. Translating it yields CASRETGLEEKLFF.

The chain couples TRBV4-1 to TRBJ2-7; D might be TRBD1 (6 bases). Deletions cut 1 base from V and 6 bases from J, with 16 bases between. CDR3 length: 15 amino acids. Germline assignment: CDR1 MGHRA and CDR2 YSYEKL. CDR3: CASSQVGSKGGEQYF. DNA of the CDR3: TGCGCCAGCAGCCAAGTAGGATCAAAAGGGGGCGAGCAGTACTTC.

V usage is TRBV11-3 and J usage is TRBJ2-2; 13 positions match TRBD2. Germline V lookup: CDR1 SGHNT, CDR2 YENEEA. V shed 5 bases, J shed 7 bases, and the junction held 4 bases outside the gene matches. CDR3 length equals 15 residues. As DNA, the CDR3 is TGTGCCAGCAGCAAACTAGCGGGGGGGATCGGGGAGCTGTTTTTT. It specifies CASSKLAGGIGELFF.

The chain has TRBV23-1 and TRBJ2-7; 11 nucleotides line up with TRBD1. TRBV23-1 is known as an ORF, though its function is uncertain. V shed 0 bases and J 4 bases; nucleotides not matched to a gene: 11. The CDR3 runs to 18 residues. The CDR3 nucleotides are TGCGCCAGCAGTCAATCGGTACAAGTTCGGGACAGGGGGTACGAGCAGTACTTC. This encodes CASSQSVQVRDRGYEQYF.

The DNA of the CDR3 is TGTGCCAGCAGCTCAACAGGGGGCTATTACAATGAGCAGTTCTTC. It is translated as CASSSTGGYYNEQFF. This chain links TRBV7-9 with TRBJ2-1, with 9 bases fitting TRBD1. The junction had 5 bases not matched to a gene; V was cut back by 4 bases and J by 4 bases. Germline V gene sequence: CDR1 SEHNR, CDR2 FQNEAQ (reference sequence). CDR3 size: 15 residues.

The chain carries TRBV6-6 and TRBJ1-4; D unclear. The CDR3 contains 15 residues. The V gene lost 6 bases and the J gene lost 3 bases, with 14 bases spanning the gap. CDR1 MNHNY and CDR2 SVGAGI come from the germline V gene (reference sequence). The CDR3 DNA sequence: TGTGCCAGCAGCCCGAATGAGGGTCCTAATGAAAAACTGTTTTTT. Its translation: CASSPNEGPNEKLFF.

The CDR3 here is CASSLFRQALSYEQYF. CDR3 in DNA: TGTGCCAGCAGCCTTTTCCGACAGGCGTTATCCTACGAGCAGTACTTC. The chain employs TRBV5-6 and TRBJ2-7, with a possible D match to TRBD1 (6 bases). The ends were cut back, 4 bases at V and 1 base at J, with 18 bases in the middle. The germline gives CDR1 SGHDT, CDR2 YYEEEE. CDR3 length: 16 amino acids. The full variable domain, completed using reference TRBV5-6 and TRBJ2-7, is DAGVTQSPTHLIKTRGQQVTLRCSPKSGHDTVSWYQQALGQGPQFIFQYYEEEERQRGNFPDRFSGHQFPNYSSELNVNALLLGDSALYLCASSLFRQALSYEQYFGPGTRLTVT.

The chain carries TRBV5-1 and TRBJ1-2, with 9 bases matching TRBD1. Germline-derived CDR1 and CDR2 are SGHRS and YFSETQ. The V segment lost 3 bases and the J segment 4 bases; nucleotides outside the gene matches: 1. The CDR3 is 13 amino acids. The CDR3 region has the DNA TGCGCCAGCAGCTCGGGACAGGGCTATGGCTACACCTTC. Translated: CASSSGQGYGYTF. Full variable domain (remainder filled in from reference TRBV5-1 and TRBJ1-2): KAGVTQTPRYLIKTRGQQVTLSCSPISGHRSVSWYQQTPGQGLQFLFEYFSETQRNKGNFPGRFSGRQFSNSRSEMNVSTLELGDSALYLCASSSGQGYGYTFGSGTRLTVV.

This chain uses TRBV4-1 with TRBJ1-5; TRBD1 is a possible D gene (6 bases). V shed 4 bases and J shed 3 bases, with 13 bases lying between them. The germline CDR1 and CDR2 sequences are MGHRA and YSYEKL. This CDR3 comprises 15 residues. The CDR3, as DNA: TGCGCCAGCAGCCTCCAGGCAGGGGTCAATCAGCCCCAGCATTTT. Its translation is CASSLQAGVNQPQHF.

The rearrangement joins TRBV19 to TRBJ1-6; TRBD1 agrees at 7 bases. The germline gives CDR1 LNHDA, CDR2 SQIVND (reference sequence). This CDR3 region has 17 residues. The ends lost 3 bases at V and 0 bases at J; junction bases unmatched: 5. As DNA, the CDR3 is TGTGCCAGTAGTATTAGGGACAGCAACTCCTATAATTCACCCCTCCACTTT. It is translated as CASSIRDSNSYNSPLHF.